The clone carrying this T cell receptor (beta chain) showed up just a few times. Its cognate antigen is unknown. Amplified TCR beta CDR3 regions derived from RNA transcripts. The HTBI primer set drove a first-round RT-PCR of the TCR CDR3. One entry per CDR3 protein, called by TCRdb with MiXCR from the multiplex PCR reads. The sample contains hundreds of thousands of distinct CDR3 sequences, 45% of which appear only once. From germline, CDR1 is SEHNR and CDR2 FQNEAQ (reference sequence). CDR3 length: 17 residues. V dropped 1 base and J dropped 5; count of bases not matched to a gene: 11. Uncontrolled infection, other autoimmune disease, pregnancy or lactation barred patients from enrollment. Thyroid ultrasound, orbital computed tomography, clinical symptoms, and serum thyroxine and TRAb underpinned diagnoses. These data come from a study of T cells in Graves' hyperthyroidism and ophthalmopathy. Overall study results and limits: Most thyroid clonotypes with frequency above 0.001 were detected in blood. Separation of ophthalmopathy from stable hyperthyroidism was achieved by a 13 V-J model.

The receptor was derived from an adult man with Graves' disease, either hyperthyroidism or ophthalmopathy (not recorded which). This chain links TRBV7-9 with TRBJ2-7; 10 bases agree with TRBD1. Sequenced material: peripheral blood or thyroid tissue (not recorded which). CDR3 sequence: CASSLDPPGTGADEQYF. As DNA, the CDR3 is TGTGCCAGCAGCTTAGACCCTCCCGGGACAGGGGCTGACGAGCAGTACTTC. Full variable domain (remainder filled in from reference TRBV7-9 and TRBJ2-7): DTGVSQNPRHKITKRGQNVTFRCDPISEHNRLYWYRQTLGQGPEFLTYFQNEAQLEKSRLLSDRFSAERPKGSFSTLEIQRTEQGDSAMYLCASSLDPPGTGADEQYFGPGTRLTVT.